Given below is one T cell receptor (beta chain) in context. CDR3 size: 14 residues. The germline gives CDR1 SEHNR, CDR2 FQNEAQ (reference sequence). V was cut by 2 bases and J by 2 bases, with 10 bases left in between. This entry is derived from a study of regulatory T cells in long-lasting Graves disease. Time point denoted: persistent/refractory GD, antithyroid drugs over 5 years with positive TRAb. Isolated PBMC RNA provided the starting material for the TCR library. As a group, patients came from one endocrinology department in Xi'an, China. Staff took approximately 8.7 milliliters of peripheral blood and put it into EDTA tubes. TCR beta libraries were built with iRepertoire HTBI primers and Arm-PCR of CDR3 regions. TCRdb reprocessed the multiplex PCR reads with MiXCR, giving one entry per CDR3 protein. This table holds approximately 470,000 distinct CDR3 sequences, around 20% found once.

The TCR comes from a female donor with Graves disease. The chain is built from TRBV7-9 and TRBJ2-7, with D perhaps given as TRBD1 or TRBD2 (5 bases each). This specimen consisted of peripheral blood mononuclear cells (PBMCs), obtained when the disease was refractory, from a patient treated with antithyroid drugs. CDR3 region: CASSLWDRAYEQYF. Here the CDR3 DNA reads TGTGCCAGCAGCTTATGGGACCGGGCCTACGAGCAGTACTTC.